This TCR beta chain was identified during a study of cytomegalovirus exposure and HLA in healthy donors. Study conclusions and caveats: Prediction of most subjects' HLA-A and HLA-B alleles by TCR beta sequences was reportedly accurate.

Germline V gene lookup returns CDR1 SEHNR and CDR2 FQNEAQ (reference sequence). CDR3 length: 14 residues. V lost 6 bases, J lost 1 base, and 12 bases lay in between. This clone has more than one count but fewer than ten. Its specificity is unknown. PCR amplification relied on 60 Vbeta primers (plus 13 Jbeta primers). Profiled with immunoSEQ multiplex PCR; TCRdb holds only in-frame clones, not every one. This sample has about 93,000 clones; 70% to 80% occur once, and the top ten carry around 0.63%. J is TRBJ1-1 and V is TRBV7-9, with D perhaps TRBD1 (6 bases). The source is a man aged 30-40 years in good health and CMV-seronegative. The material sequenced was PBMCs. The CDR3 loop reads CASSWGQKNTEAFF. CDR3 nucleotides: TGTGCCAGCAGTTGGGGGCAGAAGAACACTGAAGCTTTCTTT. Full variable domain (remainder filled in from reference TRBV7-9 and TRBJ1-1): DTGVSQNPRHKITKRGQNVTFRCDPISEHNRLYWYRQTLGQGPEFLTYFQNEAQLEKSRLLSDRFSAERPKGSFSTLEIQRTEQGDSAMYLCASSWGQKNTEAFFGQGTRLTVV.